Listed below are T cell receptor beta chains from one sample, sequenced in a study of vaccination effects on CD4 cells after COVID-19. Data came from immunoSEQ multiplex PCR; TCRdb stores just in-frame clones and leaves some out. The table has 25,000 to 30,000 clones, around 80% seen once. For these TCRs, the target antigens are not known. The sequences come from CD4+ T cells from PBMCs cultured with SARS-CoV-2 spike peptides, collected before COVID-19 vaccination. These receptors were obtained from a human donor who received a COVID-19 vaccine. The CDR3 runs from the conserved cysteine through the conserved F or W. A D gene is named only where the DNA matches it firmly. Rows may omit the clone size; those that give it use once, few, many or a size class.

d_gene: .
j_gene: TRBJ1-2
v_gene: TRBV2
abundance: .
CDR3aa: CASRPRVGYGYTF
CDR3nt: TGTGCCAGCAGACCAAGGGTTGGGTATGGCTACACCTTC

d_gene: .
j_gene: TRBJ2-7
v_gene: TRBV7-2
abundance: many
CDR3aa: CASSLSTGHYEQYF
CDR3nt: TGTGCCAGCAGCTTATCAACAGGTCACTACGAGCAGTACTTC

d_gene: TRBD1
j_gene: TRBJ1-2
v_gene: TRBV28
abundance: few
CDR3aa: CAILEGQLGDGYTF
CDR3nt: TGTGCCATCCTAGAGGGACAGTTGGGGGATGGCTACACCTTC

d_gene: .
j_gene: TRBJ1-1
v_gene: TRBV5-6
abundance: .
CDR3aa: CASSFTTRTEAFF
CDR3nt: TGTGCCAGCAGCTTCACAACGAGGACTGAAGCTTTCTTT

d_gene: .
j_gene: TRBJ2-1
v_gene: TRBV6-2/TRBV6-3
abundance: few
CDR3aa: CASSRLVRHNEQFF
CDR3nt: TGTGCCAGCAGTCGACTAGTCCGTCACAATGAGCAGTTCTTC

d_gene: .
j_gene: TRBJ2-7
v_gene: TRBV5-1
abundance: .
CDR3aa: CASSRDTANYEQYF
CDR3nt: TGCGCCAGCAGCCGGGACACCGCAAACTACGAGCAGTACTTC

d_gene: .
j_gene: TRBJ1-3
v_gene: TRBV12-3/TRBV12-4
abundance: few
CDR3aa: CASSLERGNTIYF
CDR3nt: TGTGCCAGCAGTTTAGAGAGGGGAAACACCATATATTTT

d_gene: .
j_gene: TRBJ1-6
v_gene: TRBV3-1/TRBV3-2
abundance: .
CDR3aa: CASRSGLTGSPLHF
CDR3nt: TGTGCCAGCAGGTCAGGCTTAACAGGGTCACCCCTCCACTTT

d_gene: TRBD2
j_gene: TRBJ2-3
v_gene: TRBV6-5
abundance: .
CDR3aa: CATTYSGRVTDTQYF
CDR3nt: TGTGCCACCACGTATAGCGGGAGGGTCACAGATACGCAGTATTTT

d_gene: .
j_gene: TRBJ1-3
v_gene: TRBV5-6
abundance: .
CDR3aa: CASSLGWGRYNSGNTIYF
CDR3nt: TGTGCCAGCAGCTTGGGTTGGGGCAGGTACAACTCTGGAAACACCATATATTTT

d_gene: .
j_gene: TRBJ1-6
v_gene: TRBV27
abundance: few
CDR3aa: CASTRTGYNSPLHF
CDR3nt: TGTGCCAGCACACGGACCGGCTATAATTCACCCCTCCACTTT

d_gene: .
j_gene: TRBJ1-2
v_gene: TRBV18
abundance: .
CDR3aa: CASSPWASGSYGYTF
CDR3nt: TGTGCCAGCTCACCATGGGCTTCAGGGAGCTATGGCTACACCTTC

d_gene: .
j_gene: TRBJ2-1
v_gene: TRBV6-1
abundance: .
CDR3aa: CASSELDSSSYNEQFF
CDR3nt: TGTGCCAGCAGTGAGTTAGACAGTAGCTCCTACAATGAGCAGTTCTTC

d_gene: TRBD2
j_gene: TRBJ2-7
v_gene: TRBV30
abundance: once
CDR3aa: CAWSKGASGSLSYEQYF
CDR3nt: TGTGCCTGGAGTAAGGGGGCTAGCGGGAGTCTCTCCTACGAGCAGTACTTC

d_gene: .
j_gene: TRBJ1-1
v_gene: TRBV6-1
abundance: .
CDR3aa: CASSEASPWEAFF
CDR3nt: TGTGCCAGCAGTGAAGCGTCGCCGTGGGAAGCTTTCTTT

d_gene: .
j_gene: TRBJ1-6
v_gene: TRBV6-2/TRBV6-3
abundance: .
CDR3aa: CASSYPPGSSYNSPLHF
CDR3nt: TGTGCCAGCAGTTACCCCCCGGGTAGCTCCTATAATTCACCCCTCCACTTT

d_gene: .
j_gene: TRBJ1-6
v_gene: TRBV7-8
abundance: few
CDR3aa: CASSLDSSYNSPLHF
CDR3nt: TGTGCCAGCAGCTTGGACAGCTCCTATAATTCACCCCTCCACTTT

d_gene: TRBD2
j_gene: TRBJ2-1
v_gene: TRBV5-1
abundance: .
CDR3aa: CASSFYGLAGIRNEQFF
CDR3nt: TGCGCCAGCAGCTTCTACGGGCTAGCGGGAATTAGGAATGAGCAGTTCTTC

d_gene: .
j_gene: TRBJ2-6
v_gene: TRBV4-1
abundance: .
CDR3aa: CASRPIGPRSSGANVLTF
CDR3nt: TGCGCCAGCAGACCTATTGGACCCCGGTCTTCTGGGGCCAACGTCCTGACTTTC

d_gene: TRBD2
j_gene: TRBJ2-1
v_gene: TRBV2
abundance: once
CDR3aa: CASTAGSGRAREQFF
CDR3nt: TGTGCCAGCACCGCGGGGAGCGGGAGGGCCCGAGAGCAGTTCTTC

d_gene: .
j_gene: TRBJ2-5
v_gene: TRBV13
abundance: .
CDR3aa: CASSLGLWGEQETQYF
CDR3nt: TGTGCCAGCAGCTTAGGCCTGTGGGGGGAACAAGAGACCCAGTACTTC

d_gene: TRBD1
j_gene: TRBJ1-2
v_gene: TRBV15
abundance: .
CDR3aa: CATSRDQGAKGYTF
CDR3nt: TGTGCCACCAGCAGAGACCAGGGGGCTAAGGGCTACACCTTC

d_gene: TRBD1
j_gene: TRBJ1-1
v_gene: TRBV5-1
abundance: .
CDR3aa: CASSLEGRGQRTEAFF
CDR3nt: TGCGCCAGCAGCTTGGAGGGGCGGGGACAGAGGACTGAAGCTTTCTTT

d_gene: .
j_gene: TRBJ1-2
v_gene: TRBV7-2
abundance: few
CDR3aa: CASSLGGGGGYTF
CDR3nt: TGTGCCAGCAGCTTAGGTGGGGGGGGTGGCTACACCTTC

d_gene: .
j_gene: TRBJ2-7
v_gene: TRBV7-9
abundance: few
CDR3aa: CASSLAQGTYEQYF
CDR3nt: TGTGCCAGCAGCTTAGCGCAGGGAACCTACGAGCAGTACTTC

d_gene: .
j_gene: TRBJ1-1
v_gene: TRBV4-1
abundance: few
CDR3aa: CASSQAVRVGTEAFF
CDR3nt: TGCGCCAGCAGCCAAGCCGTCAGGGTAGGCACTGAAGCTTTCTTT

d_gene: .
j_gene: TRBJ1-1
v_gene: TRBV7-8
abundance: .
CDR3aa: CASSQGRNTEAFF
CDR3nt: TGTGCCAGCAGCCAGGGGAGGAACACTGAAGCTTTCTTT

d_gene: .
j_gene: TRBJ2-7
v_gene: TRBV29-1
abundance: .
CDR3aa: CSVGLGQGNYEQYF
CDR3nt: TGCAGCGTTGGGTTGGGGCAGGGTAACTACGAGCAGTACTTC

d_gene: .
j_gene: TRBJ1-1
v_gene: TRBV2
abundance: .
CDR3aa: CASSREVGNTEAFF
CDR3nt: TGTGCCAGCAGTCGGGAGGTAGGGAACACTGAAGCTTTCTTT

d_gene: .
j_gene: TRBJ2-7
v_gene: TRBV12-3/TRBV12-4
abundance: .
CDR3aa: CASSLTGVYEQYF
CDR3nt: TGTGCCAGCAGTTTGACAGGTGTCTACGAGCAGTACTTC

d_gene: .
j_gene: TRBJ1-5
v_gene: TRBV7-9
abundance: few
CDR3aa: CASTGTGYQPQHF
CDR3nt: TGTGCCAGCACCGGGACGGGGTATCAGCCCCAGCATTTT

d_gene: .
j_gene: TRBJ1-5
v_gene: TRBV19
abundance: .
CDR3aa: CASSTLPFRSNQPQHF
CDR3nt: TGTGCCAGTAGTACACTCCCCTTTAGGAGCAATCAGCCCCAGCATTTT

d_gene: TRBD1
j_gene: TRBJ1-5
v_gene: TRBV27
abundance: few
CDR3aa: CASRDRVNQPQHF
CDR3nt: TGTGCCAGTCGGGACAGGGTCAATCAGCCCCAGCATTTT

d_gene: .
j_gene: TRBJ2-3
v_gene: TRBV7-2
abundance: .
CDR3aa: CASSLLGRDTQYF
CDR3nt: TGTGCCAGCAGCTTACTGGGAAGGGATACGCAGTATTTT

d_gene: .
j_gene: TRBJ2-7
v_gene: TRBV15
abundance: once
CDR3aa: CATSRGGWGRLKNEQYF
CDR3nt: TGTGCCACCAGCAGAGGTGGATGGGGGCGCTTGAAAAACGAGCAGTACTTC

d_gene: .
j_gene: TRBJ2-6
v_gene: TRBV19
abundance: once
CDR3aa: CASAGANVLTF
CDR3nt: TGTGCCTCGGCTGGGGCCAACGTCCTGACTTTC

d_gene: .
j_gene: TRBJ1-5
v_gene: TRBV6-5
abundance: .
CDR3aa: CASRQSYNQPQHF
CDR3nt: TGTGCCAGCAGACAGAGCTACAATCAGCCCCAGCATTTT

d_gene: TRBD1
j_gene: TRBJ1-3
v_gene: TRBV10-3
abundance: .
CDR3aa: CAISGDRGPGNTIYF
CDR3nt: TGTGCCATCAGTGGGGACAGGGGGCCTGGAAACACCATATATTTT

d_gene: TRBD2
j_gene: TRBJ2-1
v_gene: TRBV28
abundance: .
CDR3aa: CASSTRAGAYNEQFF
CDR3nt: TGTGCCAGCAGCACCCGAGCGGGGGCCTACAATGAGCAGTTCTTC

d_gene: .
j_gene: TRBJ2-5
v_gene: TRBV5-6
abundance: .
CDR3aa: CASSFGRETQYF
CDR3nt: TGTGCCAGCAGCTTTGGGCGGGAGACCCAGTACTTC

d_gene: TRBD1
j_gene: TRBJ2-5
v_gene: TRBV10-3
abundance: few
CDR3aa: CAISGGTGGEETQYF
CDR3nt: TGTGCCATCAGTGGGGGGACAGGGGGGGAAGAGACCCAGTACTTC

d_gene: .
j_gene: TRBJ2-5
v_gene: TRBV7-8
abundance: .
CDR3aa: CASSLSAETQYF
CDR3nt: TGTGCCAGCAGCCTTAGTGCGGAGACCCAGTACTTC

d_gene: .
j_gene: TRBJ2-3
v_gene: TRBV7-3
abundance: .
CDR3aa: CASSLTSGVSDTQYF
CDR3nt: TGTGCCAGCAGCTTAACTTCGGGGGTCTCAGATACGCAGTATTTT

d_gene: .
j_gene: TRBJ1-2
v_gene: TRBV4-3
abundance: .
CDR3aa: CASSQGRTENYGYTF
CDR3nt: TGCGCCAGCAGCCAAGGGAGGACAGAAAACTATGGCTACACCTTC

d_gene: .
j_gene: TRBJ1-1
v_gene: TRBV14
abundance: .
CDR3aa: CASRPLDTEAFF
CDR3nt: TGTGCCAGCAGGCCGTTGGACACCGAAGCTTTCTTT

d_gene: .
j_gene: TRBJ2-1
v_gene: TRBV6-5
abundance: .
CDR3aa: CASTVYNEQFF
CDR3nt: TGTGCCAGCACTGTTTACAATGAGCAGTTCTTC

d_gene: .
j_gene: TRBJ2-7
v_gene: TRBV6-1
abundance: .
CDR3aa: CASSDAPGAPYEQYF
CDR3nt: TGTGCCAGCAGTGATGCTCCCGGAGCCCCCTACGAGCAGTACTTC

d_gene: .
j_gene: TRBJ2-5
v_gene: TRBV5-8
abundance: .
CDR3aa: CASSLYTYYGGTQYF
CDR3nt: TGTGCCAGCAGCTTGTATACCTACTACGGGGGGACCCAGTACTTC

d_gene: .
j_gene: TRBJ1-6
v_gene: TRBV4-3
abundance: few
CDR3aa: CASSLTGINSPLHF
CDR3nt: TGCGCCAGCAGCCTGACAGGTATTAATTCACCCCTCCACTTT

d_gene: .
j_gene: TRBJ2-4
v_gene: TRBV28
abundance: .
CDR3aa: CASSTPSLAKNIQYF
CDR3nt: TGTGCCAGCAGTACCCCCTCACTAGCCAAAAACATTCAGTACTTC